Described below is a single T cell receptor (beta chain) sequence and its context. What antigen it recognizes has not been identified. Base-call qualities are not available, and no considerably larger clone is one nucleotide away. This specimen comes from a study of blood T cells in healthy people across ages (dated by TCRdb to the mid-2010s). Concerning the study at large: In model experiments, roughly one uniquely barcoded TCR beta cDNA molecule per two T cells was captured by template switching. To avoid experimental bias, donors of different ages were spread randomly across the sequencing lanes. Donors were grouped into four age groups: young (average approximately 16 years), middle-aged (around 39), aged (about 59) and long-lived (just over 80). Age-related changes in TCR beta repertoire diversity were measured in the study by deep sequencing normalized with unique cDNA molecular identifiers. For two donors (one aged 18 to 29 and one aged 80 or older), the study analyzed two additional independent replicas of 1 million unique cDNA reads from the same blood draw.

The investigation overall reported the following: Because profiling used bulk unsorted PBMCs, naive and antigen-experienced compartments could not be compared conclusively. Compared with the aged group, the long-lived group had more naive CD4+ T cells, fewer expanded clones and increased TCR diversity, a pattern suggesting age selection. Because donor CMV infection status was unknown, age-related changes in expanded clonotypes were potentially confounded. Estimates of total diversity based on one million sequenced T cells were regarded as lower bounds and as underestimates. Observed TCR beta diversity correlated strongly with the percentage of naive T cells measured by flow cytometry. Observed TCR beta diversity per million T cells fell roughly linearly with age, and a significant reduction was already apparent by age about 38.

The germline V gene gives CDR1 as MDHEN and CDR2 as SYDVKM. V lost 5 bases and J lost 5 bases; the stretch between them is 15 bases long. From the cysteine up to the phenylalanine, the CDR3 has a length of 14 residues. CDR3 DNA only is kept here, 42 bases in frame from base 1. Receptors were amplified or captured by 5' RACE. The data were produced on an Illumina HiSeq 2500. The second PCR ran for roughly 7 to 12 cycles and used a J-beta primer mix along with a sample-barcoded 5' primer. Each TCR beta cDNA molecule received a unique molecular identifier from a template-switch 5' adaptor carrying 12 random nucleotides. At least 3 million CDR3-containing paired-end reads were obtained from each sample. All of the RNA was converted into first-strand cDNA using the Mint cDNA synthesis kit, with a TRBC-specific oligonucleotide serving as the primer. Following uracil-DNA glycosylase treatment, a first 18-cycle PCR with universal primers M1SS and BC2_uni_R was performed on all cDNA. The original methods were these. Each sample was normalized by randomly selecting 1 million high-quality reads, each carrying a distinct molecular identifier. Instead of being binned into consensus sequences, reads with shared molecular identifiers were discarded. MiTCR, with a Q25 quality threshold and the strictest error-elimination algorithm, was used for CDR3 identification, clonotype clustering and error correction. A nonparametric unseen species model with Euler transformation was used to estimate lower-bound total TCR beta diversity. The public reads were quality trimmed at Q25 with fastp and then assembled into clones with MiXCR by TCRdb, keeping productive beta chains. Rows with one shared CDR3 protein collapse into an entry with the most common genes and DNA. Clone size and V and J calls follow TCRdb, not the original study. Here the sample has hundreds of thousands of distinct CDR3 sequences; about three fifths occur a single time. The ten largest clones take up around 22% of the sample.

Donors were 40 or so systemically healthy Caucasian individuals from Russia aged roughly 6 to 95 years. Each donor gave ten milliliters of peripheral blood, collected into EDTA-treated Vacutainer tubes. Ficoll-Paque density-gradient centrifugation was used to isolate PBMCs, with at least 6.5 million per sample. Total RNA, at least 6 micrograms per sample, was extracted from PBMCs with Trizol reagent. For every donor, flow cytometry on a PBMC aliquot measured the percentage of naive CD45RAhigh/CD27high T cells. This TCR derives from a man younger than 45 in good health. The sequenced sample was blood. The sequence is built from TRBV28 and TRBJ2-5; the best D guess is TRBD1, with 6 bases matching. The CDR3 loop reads CASSPTQGRETQYF. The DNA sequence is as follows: TGTGCCAGCAGTCCCACACAGGGTAGGGAGACCCAGTACTTC.